This is a list of T cell receptor beta chains from one sample in a study of cytomegalovirus exposure and HLA in healthy donors. The repertoire was sequenced with immunoSEQ multiplex PCR; TCRdb's copy has only in-frame clones and lacks some. The sample has roughly 65,000 clones, 60% to 70% seen once. Sequenced: PBMCs. These TCRs come from a man between 40 and 49 years old in good health and CMV-seropositive. CDR3s include the opening cysteine and the closing phenylalanine or tryptophan. D genes are given only for firm matches. The size of a clone is reported for some rows only, either as once, few or many, or as a class for expanded clones.

j_gene | v_gene | abundance | d_gene | CDR3aa | CDR3nt
TRBJ2-6 | TRBV4-2 | few | TRBD1 | CASSQGAAGANVLTF | TGTGCCAGCAGTCAGGGGGCGGCTGGGGCCAACGTCCTGACTTTC
TRBJ1-4 | TRBV5-8 | - | - | CASSLGQGYEKLFF | TGTGCCAGCAGCTTGGGGCAGGGTTATGAAAAACTGTTTTTT
TRBJ2-7 | TRBV29-1 | - | - | CSVNDNYEQYF | TGCAGCGTTAATGACAACTACGAGCAGTACTTC
TRBJ2-7 | TRBV6-4 | few | - | CASSRAGQGYEQYF | TGTGCCAGCAGTCGGGCGGGGCAGGGATACGAGCAGTACTTC
TRBJ2-7 | TRBV29-1 | - | TRBD1 | CSVQGDSYEQYF | TGCAGCGTTCAGGGGGACTCCTACGAGCAGTACTTC
TRBJ2-7 | TRBV30 | few | TRBD2 | CAWSTAGGPYEQYF | TGTGCCTGGAGTACAGCGGGAGGGCCTTACGAGCAGTACTTC
TRBJ1-4 | TRBV4-3 | - | TRBD1 | CASSQGTAGQGGEKLFF | TGCGCCAGCAGCCAAGGGACTGCGGGACAGGGAGGTGAAAAACTGTTTTTT
TRBJ2-1 | TRBV7-9 | - | TRBD1 | CASSPLGGQYNEQFF | TGTGCCAGCAGCCCCCTAGGGGGCCAGTACAATGAGCAGTTCTTC
TRBJ2-1 | TRBV30 | - | - | CAWRDYRVNEQFF | TGTGCCTGGAGAGATTACAGGGTCAATGAGCAGTTCTTC
TRBJ2-3 | TRBV4-2 | - | TRBD2 | CASSQISGGPDTQYF | TGTGCCAGCAGCCAAATTAGCGGGGGGCCAGATACGCAGTATTTT
TRBJ1-2 | TRBV7-2 | - | - | CASSIDIHGYTF | TGTGCCAGCAGCATTGACATCCATGGCTACACCTTC
TRBJ1-2 | TRBV19 | - | - | CASTETVTNYGYTF | TGTGCCAGTACCGAGACAGTAACTAACTATGGCTACACCTTC
TRBJ2-5 | TRBV13 | - | TRBD2 | CASSKTSGGVETQYF | TGTGCCAGCAGCAAAACTAGCGGGGGTGTTGAGACCCAGTACTTC
TRBJ1-1 | TRBV7-9 | - | - | CASSLPPRTEAFF | TGTGCCAGCAGCTTACCACCGCGCACTGAAGCTTTCTTT
TRBJ1-6 | TRBV7-2 | - | TRBD1 | CASSSQTGSLSPLHF | TGTGCCAGCAGCTCACAGACAGGGTCTCTATCACCCCTCCACTTT
TRBJ1-4 | TRBV5-1 | - | - | CASSFLLAGEKLFF | TGCGCCAGCAGCTTTTTACTTGCGGGTGAAAAACTGTTTTTT
TRBJ2-1 | TRBV2 | once | - | CASIGRMYNEQFF | TGTGCCAGCATAGGGAGGATGTACAATGAGCAGTTCTTC
TRBJ2-7 | TRBV18 | - | TRBD2 | CASSREGEQYF | TGTGCCAGCTCACGGGAGGGCGAGCAGTACTTC
TRBJ2-7 | TRBV12-5 | once | - | CASGSRTGEQYF | TGTGCTAGTGGTTCGAGAACGGGCGAGCAGTACTTC
TRBJ2-2 | TRBV19 | - | - | CASTYLPIQHTGELFF | TGTGCCAGTACTTACCTCCCTATACAGCACACCGGGGAGCTGTTTTTT
TRBJ2-2 | TRBV7-2 | - | - | CASSLGRVKAGELFF | TGTGCCAGCAGCTTAGGCAGGGTTAAGGCCGGGGAGCTGTTTTTT
TRBJ2-3 | TRBV30 | few | TRBD1 | CAWIGGQGFGADTQYF | TGTGCCTGGATAGGGGGACAGGGGTTTGGGGCAGATACGCAGTATTTT
TRBJ2-3 | TRBV18 | - | - | CASSPGPASDTQYF | TGTGCCAGCTCACCAGGGCCAGCATCGGATACGCAGTATTTT
TRBJ2-7 | TRBV27 | - | TRBD1 | CAGSLQGAPLYEQYF | TGTGCCGGCAGCCTACAGGGGGCACCCCTCTACGAGCAGTACTTC
TRBJ1-2 | TRBV19 | - | - | CASSIAPGKGPDYGYTF | TGTGCCAGTAGTATAGCCCCCGGGAAGGGTCCCGACTATGGCTACACCTTC
TRBJ1-6 | TRBV5-1 | - | - | CASSLNPGSNSPLHF | TGCGCCAGCAGCTTGAACCCAGGGTCCAATTCACCCCTCCACTTT
TRBJ2-1 | TRBV20-1 | - | - | CSASRYNEQFF | TGCAGTGCTAGCAGGTACAATGAGCAGTTCTTC
TRBJ1-1 | TRBV7-9 | - | - | CASSLGLRALNTEAFF | TGTGCCAGCAGCTTAGGTCTCAGGGCCCTGAACACTGAAGCTTTCTTT
TRBJ2-7 | TRBV5-1 | few | - | CASSSIGGAEQYF | TGCGCCAGCAGCTCGATAGGGGGGGCAGAGCAGTACTTC
TRBJ2-2 | TRBV7-3 | few | TRBD1 | CASSRTGDTGELFF | TGTGCCAGCAGCCGGACAGGGGATACCGGGGAGCTGTTTTTT
TRBJ1-5 | TRBV27 | - | - | CASSTGSNQPQHF | TGTGCCAGCAGTACGGGGAGCAATCAGCCCCAGCATTTT
TRBJ2-1 | TRBV29-1 | few | TRBD2 | CSAPTSGRGNEQFF | TGCAGCGCACCGACTAGCGGGAGAGGTAATGAGCAGTTCTTC
TRBJ2-3 | TRBV6-6 | - | - | CASSAQGSDTQYF | TGTGCCAGCAGTGCACAGGGTTCGGATACGCAGTATTTT
TRBJ1-4 | TRBV28 | - | TRBD1 | CASTSTGPNEKLFF | TGTGCCAGCACGTCGACAGGGCCTAATGAAAAACTGTTTTTT
TRBJ1-1 | TRBV7-6 | many | - | CASSLQENTEAFF | TGTGCCAGCAGCCTACAGGAGAACACTGAAGCTTTCTTT
TRBJ1-1 | TRBV5-5 | - | TRBD1 | CASSRGTGGTEAFF | TGTGCCAGCAGCCGAGGGACAGGCGGGACTGAAGCTTTCTTT
TRBJ2-7 | TRBV5-6 | - | - | CASSLFSEQYF | TGTGCCAGCAGCTTGTTTAGCGAGCAGTACTTC
TRBJ1-5 | TRBV7-9 | - | TRBD1 | CASSRQGMSQPQHF | TGTGCCAGCAGCCGACAGGGGATGAGTCAGCCCCAGCATTTT
TRBJ1-2 | TRBV5-6 | - | TRBD1 | CASSLGDRSNYGYTF | TGTGCCAGCAGCTTGGGGGACAGGAGTAACTATGGCTACACCTTC
TRBJ2-2 | TRBV4-1 | - | - | CASSPRSGELFF | TGCGCCAGCAGCCCTAGGAGCGGGGAGCTGTTTTTT
TRBJ1-1 | TRBV6-1 | - | - | CASIGGTEAFF | TGTGCCAGCATAGGGGGCACTGAAGCTTTCTTT